The 17 T cell receptor beta chains in this list originate from one sample, sequenced in a study. TCRdb analysed the 5' RACE reads with MiXCR anew, one entry per CDR3 protein. The table has 35,000 to 50,000 distinct CDR3 sequences, approximately 30% seen once; the top ten hold approximately 4%. Sequencing was performed on tumor-infiltrating memory CD4+ T cells sorted from the breast tumor. Subset reported: memory CD4+ T cells, CD4+CD45RO+CD25-. These receptor sequences come from a female donor with breast cancer.

In DNA form, the CDR3 reads TGCAGCGTTGGCCAGCCGTTTGAAGCTTTCTTT. It encodes CSVGQPFEAFF. The genes are TRBV29-1 and TRBJ1-1; D call uncertain. In germline, CDR1 is SQVTM, CDR2 ANQGSEA. There are 11 residues in the CDR3. Trimming stripped 4 bases from V and 7 bases from J, with 10 bases between.

This clonotype has a handful of counts. The V gene is TRBV9, the J gene TRBJ1-1; perhaps TRBD1 as D (6 bases). The CDR3 sequence is 14 residues long. V was pared by 0 bases and J by 8 bases, with 14 bases between. Germline loops: CDR1 SGDLS, CDR2 YYNGEE. This chain's CDR3 is CASSVGGAQREAFF. The CDR3 DNA follows: TGTGCCAGCAGCGTAGGGGGGGCGCAAAGGGAAGCTTTCTTT.

This clonotype turned up a few times. The J gene is TRBJ2-1, the V gene TRBV6-5; 13 positions agree with TRBD2. The germline CDR1 and CDR2 sequences are MNHEY and SVGAGI. V lost 4 bases to trimming and J lost 4 bases; unmatched junction nucleotides: 7. This CDR3 spans 17 amino acids. The DNA of the CDR3 is TGTGCCAGCAGTTGGACTAGCGGGGGCCTATTATACAATGAGCAGTTCTTC. Its protein is CASSWTSGGLLYNEQFF.

The rearrangement uses TRBV7-6 and TRBJ2-3; 10 bases are a match to TRBD2. CDR3 length: 17 amino acids. V trimming: 3 bases; J trimming: 2 bases; junction bases outside the gene matches: 8. CDR1 and CDR2 from the germline V gene are SGHVS and FNYEAQ. The CDR3 loop reads CASSFPTSGKATDTQYF. In nucleotides, the CDR3 is TGTGCCAGCAGCTTTCCTACTAGCGGGAAAGCCACAGATACGCAGTATTTT.

The chain is built from TRBV6-5 and TRBJ2-1; unclear D gene. Looked up from germline, CDR1 is MNHEY and CDR2 is SVGAGI. V was cut by 5 bases and J by 4 bases, with 6 bases left in between. This CDR3 contains 12 residues. DNA of the CDR3: TGTGCCAGCAGTACCCGATACAATGAGCAGTTCTTC. It codes for CASSTRYNEQFF.

The rearrangement links TRBV6-5 to TRBJ2-7; maybe TRBD2 (7 bases). Germline loops: CDR1 MNHEY, CDR2 SVGAGI. Trimming removed 2 bases at V and 7 bases at J, with 21 bases between. There are 16 residues in the CDR3. CDR3 in amino acids: CASSYDAGRGAGEQYF. CDR3 DNA: TGTGCCAGCAGTTACGACGCTGGTCGGGGGGCTGGGGAGCAGTACTTC.

About this clonotype itself: A much larger clone differs from this one at a single base, so this may be a read error. The chain combines TRBV28 with TRBJ2-2; D is uncertain. V was trimmed by 5 bases and J by 5 bases, leaving 6 bases between them. CDR1 is MDHEN, CDR2 SYDVKM, per germline. The CDR3 is 12 residues long. CDR3 in DNA: TGTGCCAGCAGTATACGGACCGGGGAGCTGTTTTTT. The encoded protein is CASSIRTGELFF.

The table lists this clonotype with a few counts. The chain combines TRBV9 with TRBJ1-4; perhaps TRBD1 as D (5 bases). There are 16 residues in the CDR3. Germline assignment: CDR1 SGDLS and CDR2 YYNGEE. V gave up 3 bases and J gave up 8 bases, with 20 bases separating them. CDR3 coding DNA: TGTGCCAGCAGCGAGGGACTAGGGCTCGGGGACGAAAAACTGTTTTTT. Encoded protein: CASSEGLGLGDEKLFF.

This clonotype has only a few counts. The rearrangement joins TRBV5-1 to TRBJ2-3; no definite D call. Trimming shortened V by 4 bases and J by 5 bases, and 8 bases separated the two germline ends. This CDR3 region has 12 residues. CDR1 SGHRS and CDR2 YFSETQ come from the germline V gene. The CDR3 here is CASSNSKDTQYF. CDR3 coding DNA: TGCGCCAGCAGCAATTCAAAAGATACGCAGTATTTT.

In its sample, this clonotype was seen a few times. The chain uses TRBV20-1 and TRBJ2-7; 8 nucleotides match TRBD2. J gave up 4 bases and V 3 bases, and 14 bases lay outside the gene matches. Germline V lookup: CDR1 DFQATT, CDR2 SNEGSKA (reference sequence). The CDR3 extends over 16 amino acids. The CDR3 DNA follows: TGCAGTGCTAGGCCTAGCGGGTATGCCCGCCCTTACGAGCAGTACTTC. Translating gives CSARPSGYARPYEQYF.

On this clonotype itself: Given a much more abundant clone one base away, this may be a read error. This sequence joins TRBV5-1 and TRBJ2-1; the D call may be TRBD1 or TRBD2 (5 bases each). Germline CDR1 and CDR2: SGHRS and YFSETQ. The CDR3 length is 13 residues. This CDR3 reads CASSRDVYNEQSF. The CDR3 region has the DNA TGCGCCAGCAGCAGGGACGTTTACAATGAGCAGTCCTTC.

The chain couples TRBV9 to TRBJ2-7, with D unresolved. V lost 2 bases and J lost 5, with 14 bases in between. This CDR3 has 14 amino acids. The germline V gene encodes CDR1 SGDLS and CDR2 YYNGEE. The DNA of the CDR3 is TGTGCCAGCAGCGTCGGTATAGGGATCAACGAGCAGTACTTC. This gives the protein CASSVGIGINEQYF. Together with reference TRBV9 and TRBJ2-7, the CDR3 gives the full variable domain: DSGVTQTPKHLITATGQRVTLRCSPRSGDLSVYWYQQSLDQGLQFLIQYYNGEERAKGNILERFSAQQFPDLHSELNLSSLELGDSALYFCASSVGIGINEQYFGPGTRLTVT.

This clonotype showed up just once. The chain has TRBV30 and TRBJ1-1, with D possibly TRBD1 on 6 matching bases. CDR3 size: 13 residues. V dropped 0 bases and J dropped 10 bases, with 15 bases sitting between them. Germline CDR1 GTSNPN, CDR2 SVGIG (reference sequence). Written as DNA, the CDR3 is TGTGCCTGGAGTGTACCGGGGGGGCGTCGAGCTTTCTTT. Protein sequence: CAWSVPGGRRAFF.

This clonotype showed up just once. The junction departs from germline at one end; a sequencing error may be responsible. The CDR3 nucleotides read TGTGCCAGCAGCCACCGATCCGGGAGGGCCGAAGATGCGCAGTATTTT. Translating it yields CASSHRSGRAEDAQYF. The rearrangement links TRBV12-3 or TRBV12-4 to TRBJ2-3, with 8 bases aligning to TRBD2. The CDR3 has 16 residues.

About this clonotype itself: At one of its ends the junction is not consistent with the germline gene, which may arise from a read error. The chain has TRBV9 and TRBJ2-3; D ambiguous. The CDR3 runs 15 residues. From germline, CDR1 is SGDLS and CDR2 YYNGEE. CDR3 sequence: CAGSSDLTDSDTQYF. In DNA, the CDR3 is TGTGCCGGCAGCTCAGACCTCACAGATTCAGATACGCAGTATTTT.

This clonotype was detected a few times. The chain uses TRBV12-3 or TRBV12-4 and TRBJ1-1, with TRBD1 identical over 7 bases. V shed 6 bases and J 7 bases; nucleotides not matched to a gene: 8. This CDR3 spans 13 amino acids. CDR3 nucleotides: TGTGCCAGCAGCTATACAGGGGCCGATGAAGCTTTCTTT. Its translation is CASSYTGADEAFF.

In the case of this clonotype: As the CDR3 is not closed by the conserved phenylalanine or tryptophan, this likely results from a read error. The chain combines TRBV5-4 with TRBJ2-1, with 10 bases that match TRBD2. This CDR3 has 14 residues. Germline V gives CDR1 SGHNT, CDR2 YYREEE (reference sequence). Unmatched junction bases numbered 2, after V lost 4 bases and J lost 4 bases. In DNA, the CDR3 is TGTGCCAGCAGCGCAGCGGGAGGGTACAATGAGCAGTTCTCC. Protein: CASSAAGGYNEQFS.